A single sample is the source of the 21 T cell receptor beta chains below, sequenced in a study of graft-versus-host responses after intestinal transplantation. Profiled with immunoSEQ multiplex PCR; TCRdb holds only in-frame clones, not every one. This sample yields about 73,000 clones, of which roughly 89% are seen a single time; less than 5% belongs to the top ten. Their target antigens are unknown. Sequenced material: unstimulated CD8+ T cells sorted from spleen or lymph node cells, taken before transplant. The receptors shown here come from a human donor who was the organ donor for an intestinal transplant.

The genes are TRBV4-3 and TRBJ1-4, with TRBD1 as a possible D gene (5 bases). The germline V gene has CDR1 LGHNA and CDR2 YSLEER. The CDR3 has 15 amino acids. V gave up 1 base and J gave up 7 bases, with 13 bases separating them. The CDR3 reads CASSQGGGRGEKLFF. The CDR3 region has the DNA TGCGCCAGCAGCCAAGGGGGGGGGAGGGGTGAAAAACTGTTTTTT.

V gene TRBV13 combines with J gene TRBJ1-1; possibly TRBD1 for D (5 bases). The ends were cut back, 3 bases at V and 2 bases at J, with 10 bases in the middle. CDR1 and CDR2 from the germline V gene are PRHDT and FYEKMQ (reference sequence). The CDR3 sequence is 14 residues long. The CDR3 DNA reads as TGTGCCAGCAGCTTGGTGACAGACAACACTGAAGCTTTCTTT. Its protein is CASSLVTDNTEAFF. The whole variable domain, filled in from reference TRBV13 and TRBJ1-1, reads AAGVIQSPRHLIKEKRETATLKCYPIPRHDTVYWYQQGPGQDPQFLISFYEKMQSDKGSIPDRFSAQQFSDYHSELNMSSLELGDSALYFCASSLVTDNTEAFFGQGTRLTVV.

The chain uses TRBV27 and TRBJ1-1; tentatively, D is TRBD1 (5 bases). The ends were cut back, 0 bases at V and 10 bases at J, with 6 bases in the middle. Per the germline V gene, CDR1 is MNHEY and CDR2 is SMNVEV (reference sequence). This CDR3 is built from 11 residues. The CDR3 DNA reads TGTGCCAGCAGTTTATCGGGGCGAGCTTTCTTT. Its translation is CASSLSGRAFF.

V is TRBV9 and J is TRBJ2-3, with 10 positions matching TRBD2. The CDR3 spans 16 residues. Germline CDR1 SGDLS, CDR2 YYNGEE. V lost 1 base to trimming and J lost 3 bases; unmatched junction nucleotides: 5. DNA for the CDR3: TGTGCCAGCAGCGTAATTGTAGCGGGGGGAACAGATACGCAGTATTTT. Amino acids: CASSVIVAGGTDTQYF.

The chain carries TRBV2 and TRBJ2-3; D perhaps matches TRBD2 (6 bases). Per the germline V gene, CDR1 is SNHLY and CDR2 is FYNNEI. V gave up 3 bases and J gave up 6 bases, with 19 bases separating them. The CDR3 contains 16 residues. The CDR3 spells CASSDPSLSGVDTQYF. For the CDR3, the DNA is TGTGCCAGCAGTGACCCTTCTCTATCGGGGGTTGATACGCAGTATTTT.

The chain has TRBV6-5 and TRBJ1-2, with D hard to call. Germline V gene lookup returns CDR1 MNHEY and CDR2 SVGAGI. Trimming removed 2 bases from V and 5 bases from J, with 15 bases in between. CDR3 size: 15 residues. CDR3 protein: CASSYEADDYYGYTF. CDR3 DNA: TGTGCCAGCAGTTACGAAGCGGACGACTATTATGGCTACACCTTC.

This chain links TRBV6-1 with TRBJ2-5; 13 nucleotides line up with TRBD2. The V gene's germline CDR1 is MNHNS and CDR2 SASEGT. V lost 6 bases and J lost 2; bases outside the gene matches: 3. The CDR3 runs to 15 residues. Written as DNA, the CDR3 is TGTGCCAGCAGGGTACTAGCGGGGGGGCAAGAGACCCAGTACTTC. This encodes CASRVLAGGQETQYF.

This clone was seen only a few times. The chain joins TRBV28 to TRBJ1-6, with a possible D match to TRBD1 (5 bases). The V end lost 6 bases, the J end lost 7 bases, and 13 bases lay between the germline ends. The CDR3 runs 14 residues. Germline values: CDR1 MDHEN, CDR2 SYDVKM. CDR3 sequence: CASSPDSANSPLHF. The CDR3 coding sequence is TGTGCCAGCAGCCCCGACAGTGCCAATTCACCCCTCCACTTT.

This clone was detected once. This chain joins TRBV4-2 and TRBJ2-7, with D perhaps matching TRBD2 (5 bases). The length of the CDR3 is 15 residues. Trimming pared 0 bases from V and 0 bases from J, leaving 9 bases between. Germline values: CDR1 LGHNA, CDR2 YNFKEQ. The CDR3 nucleotides are TGTGCCAGCAGCCAAGATCTCGGACTCTCCTACGAGCAGTACGTC. It translates to CASSQDLGLSYEQYV.

The V gene is TRBV6-4, the J gene TRBJ1-1, with TRBD1 matching over 8 bases. Trimming at V came to 4 bases and at J to 7 bases, leaving 11 bases not matched to a gene. The CDR3 extends over 15 amino acids. Per the germline V gene, CDR1 is MRHNA and CDR2 is SNTAGT. The CDR3 reads CASSVRAGTGNEAFF. DNA for the CDR3: TGTGCCAGCAGTGTCAGGGCCGGGACAGGAAATGAAGCTTTCTTT.

The chain recombines TRBV6-5 with TRBJ2-1; the match to TRBD2 covers 10 bases. The germline gives CDR1 MNHEY, CDR2 SVGAGI. The V gene end was trimmed by 10 bases and the J gene end by 5 bases; junction bases not matched to a gene: 8. CDR3 length: 14 residues. The CDR3 protein is CATAIAGGDNEQFF. The CDR3 bases are TGTGCCACCGCAATAGCGGGGGGCGACAATGAGCAGTTCTTC.

V gene TRBV13 combines with J gene TRBJ2-2; tentative D call: TRBD2 (7 bases). Trimming stripped 6 bases from V and 3 bases from J, with 20 bases between. CDR1 and CDR2 from the germline V gene are PRHDT and FYEKMQ (reference sequence). There are 17 residues in the CDR3. In DNA, the CDR3 is TGTGCCAGCAGAGGACGGAACGGGGGGCGGTACACCGGGGAGCTGTTTTTT. Its translation is CASRGRNGGRYTGELFF.

The CDR3 region has the DNA TGTGCCACCCGACAGTCCCGGGACAGGGGAAGTGGGGAAAAACTGTTTTTT. This codes for CATRQSRDRGSGEKLFF. The rearrangement joins TRBV2 to TRBJ1-4; 10 nucleotides match TRBD1. Germline lookup yields CDR1 SNHLY and CDR2 FYNNEI. The ends lost 10 bases at V and 8 bases at J; junction bases unmatched: 19. This CDR3 spans 17 amino acids.

This sequence joins TRBV19 and TRBJ1-5; 10 nucleotides line up with TRBD1. The CDR3 loop spans 13 amino acids. J was trimmed by 4 bases and V by 8 bases; bases with no gene match: 2. The germline gives CDR1 LNHDA, CDR2 SQIVND (reference sequence). CDR3 loop: CASRDRGNQPQHF. The CDR3 coding sequence is TGTGCCAGTCGGGACAGGGGTAATCAGCCCCAGCATTTT.

The chain carries TRBV27 and TRBJ2-1; 10 bases match TRBD2. CDR1 MNHEY and CDR2 SMNVEV come from the germline V gene (reference sequence). J lost 4 bases, V lost 8 bases, and 5 bases had no gene match. The CDR3 covers 14 residues. CDR3 sequence (DNA): TGTGCCAGCGTAGCGGGGGGTATTTACAATGAGCAGTTCTTC. Its protein is CASVAGGIYNEQFF.

The V and J genes are TRBV6-1 and TRBJ2-7, with 11 nucleotides matching TRBD2. The junction had 0 bases not matched to a gene; V was cut back by 0 bases and J by 2 bases. Germline assignment: CDR1 MNHNS and CDR2 SASEGT. The CDR3 length is 15 residues. The CDR3 nucleotides are TGTGCCAGCAGTGAAGCGACTAGCGGGGCCTACGAGCAGTACGTC. Translated: CASSEATSGAYEQYV.

The chain couples TRBV28 to TRBJ1-5; D unresolved. This CDR3 has 15 amino acids. Germline CDR1 and CDR2: MDHEN and SYDVKM. Trimming pared 8 bases from V and 0 bases from J, leaving 14 bases between. DNA for the CDR3: TGTGCCAGCCGCTTAAGCCCCTTTAGCAATCAGCCCCAGCATTTT. It encodes CASRLSPFSNQPQHF.

The genes are TRBV5-4 and TRBJ2-5, with TRBD2 as a possible D gene (6 bases). Germline CDR1 is SGHNT and CDR2 is YYREEE (reference sequence). This CDR3 has 14 residues. V was pared by 6 bases and J by 7 bases, with 19 bases between. This chain's CDR3 is CASNRREEPGTQYF. CDR3 nucleotide sequence: TGTGCCAGCAACCGAAGGGAGGAGCCGGGGACCCAGTACTTC.

The chain recombines TRBV28 with TRBJ1-2, with D tentatively TRBD1 (6 bases). Per germline, CDR1 MDHEN and CDR2 SYDVKM. V lost 5 bases to trimming and J lost 4 bases, with 14 bases between them. The CDR3 has 14 residues. The CDR3 nucleotides are TGTGCCAGCAGTCCCCCTACAGGGTTCTATGGCTACACCTTC. Translating gives CASSPPTGFYGYTF.

Written as DNA, the CDR3 is TGTGCCAGCAGCTTGGGTGTGGGACAGGGGCTTCAAGAGACCCAGTACTTC. Translated: CASSLGVGQGLQETQYF. The V call is TRBV5-4, the J call TRBJ2-5; the match to TRBD1 covers 10 bases. The CDR3 consists of 17 residues. CDR1 SGHNT and CDR2 YYREEE come from the germline V gene (reference sequence). J was trimmed by 2 bases and V by 0 bases; bases with no gene match: 7. Looking up the rest from reference TRBV5-4 and TRBJ2-5 gives the full variable domain: ETGVTQSPTHLIKTRGQQVTLRCSSQSGHNTVSWYQQALGQGPQFIFQYYREEENGRGNFPPRFSGLQFPNYSSELNVNALELDDSALYLCASSLGVGQGLQETQYFGPGTRLLVL.

The chain links TRBV9 to TRBJ2-5; D is perhaps TRBD2 (6 bases). CDR1 and CDR2 from the germline V gene are SGDLS and YYNGEE. V dropped 0 bases and J dropped 5 bases, with 14 bases sitting between them. The CDR3 runs to 15 residues. The CDR3 DNA follows: TGTGCCAGCAGCGTAGGGACTACTGTGTCGGAGACCCAGTACTTC. It yields the protein CASSVGTTVSETQYF.